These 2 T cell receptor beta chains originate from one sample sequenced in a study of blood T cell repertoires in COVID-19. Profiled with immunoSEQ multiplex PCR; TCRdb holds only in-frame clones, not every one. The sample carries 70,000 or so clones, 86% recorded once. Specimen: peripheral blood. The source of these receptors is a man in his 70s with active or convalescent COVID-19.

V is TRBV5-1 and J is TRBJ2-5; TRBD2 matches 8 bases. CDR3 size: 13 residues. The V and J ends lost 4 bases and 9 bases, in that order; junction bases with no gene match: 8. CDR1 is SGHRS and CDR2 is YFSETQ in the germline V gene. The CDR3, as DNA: TGCGCCAGCAGCCCCGGACTAGCTGGGGCCCAGTACTTC. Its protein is CASSPGLAGAQYF.

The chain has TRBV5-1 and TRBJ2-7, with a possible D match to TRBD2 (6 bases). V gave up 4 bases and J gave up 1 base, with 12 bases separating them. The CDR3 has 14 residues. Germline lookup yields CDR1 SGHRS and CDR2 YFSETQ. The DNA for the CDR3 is TGCGCCAGCAGCCGCGGGGCCACTTCCTACGAGCAGTACTTC. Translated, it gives CASSRGATSYEQYF.